This T cell receptor (beta chain) is drawn from a study of CD8 T cells in ankylosing spondylitis. Regarding the study as a whole: Apparently characteristic of ankylosing spondylitis blood was a TCR beta motif (eight highly homologous variants).

This clonotype was observed a few times. Its antigen is undetermined. Generation of TCR beta libraries employed quantitative 5'-RACE incorporating molecular barcodes. TCRdb reanalysed the 5' RACE reads using MiXCR and keeps one entry per CDR3 protein. The table shows about 400,000 distinct CDR3 sequences, with approximately 20% occurring only once. Germline V gives CDR1 MNHNS, CDR2 SASEGT. CDR3 length equals 15 residues. With V trimmed by 6 bases and J by 4 bases, 9 bases remained unmatched. Sequences were obtained from blood, either unsorted or a sorted T cell fraction (not recorded which). The V gene is TRBV6-1, the J gene TRBJ2-5; 9 bases are a match to TRBD1. The origin of this receptor is a male donor with ankylosing spondylitis. The CDR3 nucleotides read TGTGCCAGCAGCAACAGGGGGCCGCGGGTAGAGACCCAGTACTTC. This gives the protein CASSNRGPRVETQYF.